This T cell receptor (beta chain) is from a study of metastatic and nonmetastatic thyroid tumors. Study in general: Thyroid patients, malignant and benign, had repertoires compared across blood and tumor or nodule tissue. General observations from the study: When malignant thyroid tumors were compared with benign nodules, TCR beta diversity was reportedly significantly higher in the malignant tumors. This held in both blood and tumor samples.

Per the original methods: A distant-metastasis classifier for papillary thyroid cancer was built using CDR3 differences across clinicopathological groups. Using MiXCR, TCRdb re-called clones from the PCR reads. Here the V and J calls rest on TCRdb's processing, not on the authors' analysis. The sample holds roughly 64,000 clones, under 5% seen once. Treatment of any kind had been given to no patient before thyroid surgery. The CDR3 covers 14 residues. The V end was cut by 4 bases, the J end by 9 bases, with 19 bases between. CDR1 and CDR2 from the germline V gene are DFQATT and SNEGSKA (reference sequence). The sample holds one count of this clone. Its antigen is unidentified.

The V gene is TRBV20-1, the J gene TRBJ2-1; D is uncertain. Sequencing used blood. The clonotype comes from a female donor with papillary thyroid cancer or a benign thyroid nodule (not recorded which). Some clones in this sample may be carry-over from other donors' samples. The CDR3 DNA follows: TGCAGTGCTACAGACTCCGGCGGTATCGGTGAGCAGTTCTTC. This sequence encodes CSATDSGGIGEQFF.